Listed below are T cell receptor beta chains from one sample, sequenced in a study of persistence of HIV-infected CD4 T cells. For these TCRs, the target antigens are not known. Assay: immunoSEQ multiplex PCR; the TCRdb copy retains only in-frame clones and omits some. The sample has about 20,000 clones, roughly two thirds seen once. Material: CD4+ T cells sorted from PBMCs after approximately 20-hour stimulation, obtained from a patient who received antiretroviral therapy. All receptors derive from an adult woman with HIV who was CMV-seropositive. CDR3s include the opening cysteine and the closing phenylalanine or tryptophan. The order of the fields is J gene, V gene, D gene, clone size, CDR3 DNA, CDR3 protein. The D gene is left open where the match is weak. Some rows mark clone size as missing; the rest say once, few, many or name a class of expanded clone.

j_gene: TRBJ1-2; v_gene: TRBV10-2; d_gene: -; abundance: once; CDR3nt: TGCGCCAGCAAGGGGGTTTTAGGAGGCTACACCTTC; CDR3aa: CASKGVLGGYTF
j_gene: TRBJ1-2; v_gene: TRBV10-3; d_gene: TRBD1; abundance: once; CDR3nt: TGTGCCATCAGTGAGTCAGCAGGACAGGGCTATGGCTACACCTTC; CDR3aa: CAISESAGQGYGYTF
j_gene: TRBJ2-5; v_gene: TRBV18; d_gene: -; abundance: -; CDR3nt: TGTGCCAGCTCGGCTCGCCGGGGCTTAGAGCAAGAGACCCAGTACTTC; CDR3aa: CASSARRGLEQETQYF
j_gene: TRBJ1-1; v_gene: TRBV5-1; d_gene: -; abundance: -; CDR3nt: TGCGCCAGCAGGCTGGCGATTCTGAACACTGAAGCTTTCTTT; CDR3aa: CASRLAILNTEAFF
j_gene: TRBJ2-1; v_gene: TRBV24-1; d_gene: TRBD2; abundance: -; CDR3nt: TGTGCCACCAGTGATGATGGGGCTAGCGGGGGGGTTGAGCAGTTCTTC; CDR3aa: CATSDDGASGGVEQFF
j_gene: TRBJ1-3; v_gene: TRBV7-3; d_gene: -; abundance: -; CDR3nt: TGTGCCAGCAGCTTAGACGGACATGCTGGAAACACCATATATTTT; CDR3aa: CASSLDGHAGNTIYF
j_gene: TRBJ1-1; v_gene: TRBV10-1; d_gene: -; abundance: -; CDR3nt: TGCGCCAGCAGTCCTACGGGCCTATGGACTGAAGCTTTCTTT; CDR3aa: CASSPTGLWTEAFF
j_gene: TRBJ1-3; v_gene: TRBV9; d_gene: TRBD1; abundance: -; CDR3nt: TGTGCCAGCAGCCGGGTCGGGACAGGGTCATCTGGAAACACCATATATTTT; CDR3aa: CASSRVGTGSSGNTIYF
j_gene: TRBJ1-2; v_gene: TRBV7-8; d_gene: TRBD1; abundance: -; CDR3nt: TGTGCCAGCAGCCCATTACAGGGGCTCTATGGCTACACCTTC; CDR3aa: CASSPLQGLYGYTF
j_gene: TRBJ1-1; v_gene: TRBV18; d_gene: TRBD1; abundance: few; CDR3nt: TGTGCCAGCTCACCCAGGGGGGAGAGGAACACTGAAGCTTTCTTT; CDR3aa: CASSPRGERNTEAFF